Listed here is a single T cell receptor beta chain. Its target is not known. The junction does not match germline at one end; this may be a read error. This record belongs to a study of cytomegalovirus exposure and HLA in healthy donors. This CDR3 contains 14 residues. CDR1 LNHDA and CDR2 SQIVND come from the germline V gene (reference sequence). Sequencing was performed with immunoSEQ multiplex PCR; in TCRdb, only in-frame clones are kept and a portion is missing. The data contain over 150,000 clones, 84% of them singletons. Study-wide results and limits: Across donors, most TCRs were seen rarely, yet some public ones were widespread.

V is TRBV19 and J is TRBJ1-4; TRBD1 agrees at 8 bases. The material sequenced was PBMCs. The TCR originated in a woman in her thirties in good health and CMV-seropositive. CDR3 residues: CASSVDRGAEKLFF. The CDR3 DNA reads TGTGCCAGTAGTGTAGACAGGGGAGCAGAGAAACTGTTTTTT. The variable domain in full, completed from reference TRBV19 and TRBJ1-4, reads DGGITQSPKYLFRKEGQNVTLSCEQNLNHDAMYWYRQDPGQGLRLIYYSQIVNDFQKGDIAEGYSVSREKKESFPLTVTSAQKNPTAFYLCASSVDRGAEKLFFGSGTQLSVL.